This T cell receptor (beta chain) was identified in a study of spatial heterogeneity in lung cancer. One entry per CDR3 protein, called by TCRdb with MiXCR from the 5' RACE reads. This sample has about 38,000 distinct CDR3 sequences, with around 7.5% found just once. Germline V CDR1 and CDR2: SEHNR, FQNEAQ (reference sequence). Between the trimmed V and J ends, which lost 2 bases and 1 base, there was a span of 7 bases. This CDR3 is 14 amino acids long. Specified time point: sample taken at primary tumor resection. The material was PBMCs, obtained at surgery. The J gene is TRBJ2-3, the V gene TRBV7-9; no clear D. The sequence came from a male donor with early-stage non-small cell lung cancer. The DNA of the CDR3 is TGTGCCAGCAGCTTAACCAGCGGCACAGATACGCAGTATTTT. Translated, it gives CASSLTSGTDTQYF.